Each of the 8 T cell receptor beta chains below was sequenced from the same sample in a study of breast tumors, draining lymph nodes, adjacent tissues. TCRdb independently ran MiXCR on the multiplex PCR reads; one entry per CDR3 protein. This sample has 11,000 or so distinct CDR3 sequences, with approximately 35% found just once. Source material: breast tumor tissue. These receptors all come from a female donor with breast cancer. Some clones in this sample may be carry-over from other donors' samples.

The chain combines TRBV7-6 with TRBJ2-3, with unresolved D. CDR3 size: 15 residues. V shed 5 bases and J shed 1 base, with 13 bases lying between them. CDR1 is SGHVS, CDR2 FNYEAQ, per germline. CDR3 sequence (DNA): TGTGCCAGCAGCCACTGTCCGACGGGCACAGATACGCAGTATTTT. This codes for CASSHCPTGTDTQYF.

The chain is built from TRBV29-1 and TRBJ1-2; D is unclear. Looked up from germline, CDR1 is SQVTM and CDR2 is ANQGSEA. V lost 3 bases to trimming and J lost 2 bases, with 22 bases between them. This CDR3 comprises 17 residues. The CDR3, as DNA: TGCAGCGTTGACGGCACTACATTGGACGGAACAAACTATGGCTACACCTTC. Amino acid sequence: CSVDGTTLDGTNYGYTF.

Many counts were recorded for this clonotype. An end of the junction does not agree with germline; a read error may underlie this. The chain employs TRBV6-5 and TRBJ1-3; 7 nucleotides align to TRBD1. The CDR3 is made up of 14 amino acids. Per germline, CDR1 MNHEY and CDR2 SVGAGI. The CDR3 region is CASRATGTGITIYF. CDR3 DNA: TGTGCCAGCAGGGCGACAGGGACTGGAATCACCATATATTTT.

With regard to this clonotype: The germline gene is not matched at one end of the junction; a read error may be the cause. The chain joins TRBV7-2 to TRBJ2-1; D possibly corresponds to TRBD2 (5 bases). The CDR3 has 15 amino acids. CDR1 is SGHTA and CDR2 is FQGNSA in the germline V gene. DNA of the CDR3: TGTGCCAGCAGCTCAACGAGCGGATTCTACGATGAGCAGTTCTTC. As protein: CASSSTSGFYDEQFF. The whole variable domain, filled in from reference TRBV7-2 and TRBJ2-1, reads GAGVSQSPSNKVTEKGKDVELRCDPISGHTALYWYRQSLGQGLEFLIYFQGNSAPDKSGLPSDRFSAERTGGSVSTLTIQRTQQEDSAVYLCASSSTSGFYDEQFFGPGTRLTVL.

The rearrangement joins TRBV20-1 to TRBJ1-2; D uncertain. The length of the CDR3 is 13 residues. Trimming stripped 0 bases from V and 8 bases from J, with 13 bases between. Germline assignment: CDR1 DFQATT and CDR2 SNEGSKA (reference sequence). The CDR3 region is CSARDRAKRGYTF. In DNA, the CDR3 is TGCAGTGCTAGAGATCGGGCCAAGAGGGGCTACACCTTC.

This sequence joins TRBV2 and TRBJ2-5; the match to TRBD2 covers 14 bases. Unmatched junction bases numbered 12, after V lost 5 bases and J lost 7 bases. The CDR3 is 17 amino acids. The germline CDR1 and CDR2 sequences are SNHLY and FYNNEI. The CDR3 DNA is TGTGCCAGCAGTACCCCCCGGACTAGCGGGAGGTTGGGGACCCAGTACTTC. It translates to CASSTPRTSGRLGTQYF.

By frequency in the sample, this clonotype is medium-sized. V gene TRBV7-2 combines with J gene TRBJ2-5, with 10 bases aligning to TRBD2. V trimming: 5 bases; J trimming: 0 bases; junction bases outside the gene matches: 12. Germline values: CDR1 SGHTA, CDR2 FQGNSA. The CDR3 has 18 residues. In nucleotides, the CDR3 is TGTGCCAGCAGCCCTAGGGTAGCGGGAGGACCTTACCAAGAGACCCAGTACTTC. Translation gives CASSPRVAGGPYQETQYF.

This clonotype was seen ten or more times. This chain links TRBV6-4 with TRBJ2-4; 10 bases fit TRBD2. Trimming at V came to 8 bases and at J to 4 bases, leaving 17 bases not matched to a gene. Germline V gene lookup returns CDR1 MRHNA and CDR2 SNTAGT. The length of the CDR3 is 18 residues. As DNA, the CDR3 is TGTGCCAGCGATAGCGGGGGGAAACCTACAGCAGGAAAAAACATTCAGTACTTC. Translating gives CASDSGGKPTAGKNIQYF.